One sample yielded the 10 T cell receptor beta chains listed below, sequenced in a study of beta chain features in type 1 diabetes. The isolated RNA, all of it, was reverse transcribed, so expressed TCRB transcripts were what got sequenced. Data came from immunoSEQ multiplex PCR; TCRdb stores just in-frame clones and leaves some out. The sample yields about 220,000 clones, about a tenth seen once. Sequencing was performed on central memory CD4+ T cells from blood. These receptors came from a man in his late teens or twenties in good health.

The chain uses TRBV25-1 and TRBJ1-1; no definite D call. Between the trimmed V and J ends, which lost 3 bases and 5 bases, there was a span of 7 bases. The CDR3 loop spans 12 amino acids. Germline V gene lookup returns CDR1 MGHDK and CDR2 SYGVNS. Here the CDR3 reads CASSDRPTEAFF. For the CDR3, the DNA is TGTGCCAGCAGTGACCGGCCGACTGAAGCTTTCTTT.

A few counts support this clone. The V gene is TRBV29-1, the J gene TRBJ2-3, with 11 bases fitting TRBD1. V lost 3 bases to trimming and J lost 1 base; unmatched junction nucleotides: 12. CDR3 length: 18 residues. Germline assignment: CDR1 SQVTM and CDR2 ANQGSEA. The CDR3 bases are TGCAGCGTTGAGTGGGGACAGGGGGTGCTCGGTGGCACAGATACGCAGTATTTT. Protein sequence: CSVEWGQGVLGGTDTQYF.

CDR3 DNA: TGTGCCAGTAGTGCGACAGGGCCATACAATGAGCAGTTCTTC. Residues: CASSATGPYNEQFF. The genes are TRBV19 and TRBJ2-1; 7 bases agree with TRBD1. This CDR3 has 14 residues. The germline V gene encodes CDR1 LNHDA and CDR2 SQIVND (reference sequence). After removal of 5 bases from V and 4 bases from J, the junction contained 5 bases not matched to a gene.

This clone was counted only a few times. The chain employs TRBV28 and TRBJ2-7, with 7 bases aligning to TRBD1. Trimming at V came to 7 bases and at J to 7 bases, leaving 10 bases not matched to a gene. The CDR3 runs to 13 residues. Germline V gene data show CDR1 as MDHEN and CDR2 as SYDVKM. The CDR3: CASIADGTAEQYF. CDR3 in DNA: TGTGCCAGCATCGCTGACGGGACAGCTGAGCAGTACTTC.

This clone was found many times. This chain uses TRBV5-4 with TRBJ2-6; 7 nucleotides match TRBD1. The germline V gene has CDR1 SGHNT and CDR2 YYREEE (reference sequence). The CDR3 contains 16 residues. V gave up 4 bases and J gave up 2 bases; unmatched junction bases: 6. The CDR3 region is CASSGNRGTGANVLTF. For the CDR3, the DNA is TGTGCCAGCAGCGGAAACAGGGGAACTGGGGCCAACGTCCTGACTTTC. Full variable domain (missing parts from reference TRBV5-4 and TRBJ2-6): ETGVTQSPTHLIKTRGQQVTLRCSSQSGHNTVSWYQQALGQGPQFIFQYYREEENGRGNFPPRFSGLQFPNYSSELNVNALELDDSALYLCASSGNRGTGANVLTFGAGSRLTVL.

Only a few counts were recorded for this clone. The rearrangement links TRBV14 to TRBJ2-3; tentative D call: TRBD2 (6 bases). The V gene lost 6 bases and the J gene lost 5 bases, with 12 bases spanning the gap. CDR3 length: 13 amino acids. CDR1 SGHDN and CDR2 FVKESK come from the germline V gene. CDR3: CASSHVGGDTQYF. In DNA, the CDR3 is TGTGCCAGCAGTCACGTCGGGGGAGATACGCAGTATTTT.

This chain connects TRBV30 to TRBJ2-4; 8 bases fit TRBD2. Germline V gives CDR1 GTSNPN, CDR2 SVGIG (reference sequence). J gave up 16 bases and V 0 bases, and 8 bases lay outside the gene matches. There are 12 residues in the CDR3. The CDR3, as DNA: TGTGCCTGGAGTGTAAGCGGGAGTAAGAGATACTTC. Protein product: CAWSVSGSKRYF.

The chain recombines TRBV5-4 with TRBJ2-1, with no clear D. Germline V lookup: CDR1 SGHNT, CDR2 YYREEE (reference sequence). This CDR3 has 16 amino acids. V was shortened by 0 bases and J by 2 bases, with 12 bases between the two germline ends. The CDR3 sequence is CASSLAVSKTYNEQFF. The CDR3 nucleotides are TGTGCCAGCAGCTTGGCCGTCAGCAAAACCTACAATGAGCAGTTCTTC. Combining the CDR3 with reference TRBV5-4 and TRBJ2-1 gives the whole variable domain ETGVTQSPTHLIKTRGQQVTLRCSSQSGHNTVSWYQQALGQGPQFIFQYYREEENGRGNFPPRFSGLQFPNYSSELNVNALELDDSALYLCASSLAVSKTYNEQFFGPGTRLTVL.

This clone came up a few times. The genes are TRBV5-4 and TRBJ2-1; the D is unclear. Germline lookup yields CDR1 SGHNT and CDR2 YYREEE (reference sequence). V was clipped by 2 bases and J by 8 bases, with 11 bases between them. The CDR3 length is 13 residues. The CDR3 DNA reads TGTGCCAGCAGCTTAAAGTTTTCGGATGAGCAGTTCTTC. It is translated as CASSLKFSDEQFF.

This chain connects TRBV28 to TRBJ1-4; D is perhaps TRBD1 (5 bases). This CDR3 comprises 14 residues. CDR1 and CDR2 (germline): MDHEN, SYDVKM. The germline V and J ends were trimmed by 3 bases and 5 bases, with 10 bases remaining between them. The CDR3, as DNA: TGTGCCAGCAGTTTGGGGGGACTGAATGAAAAACTGTTTTTT. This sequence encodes CASSLGGLNEKLFF.